Each of the 28 T cell receptor beta chains below was sequenced from the same sample in a study of regulatory T cells in long-lasting Graves disease. According to the study, TCR beta libraries were built with iRepertoire HTBI primers and CDR3-region Arm-PCR. TCRdb processed the multiplex PCR reads anew with MiXCR; each CDR3 protein has one entry. Of around 320,000 distinct CDR3 sequences in the sample, approximately 15% were seen once. Sample time point: newly diagnosed GD, antithyroid drugs for less than 3 months. Extracted RNA from PBMCs served as the source of the TCR library. The same specimen was also included in a second study, on T cells in Graves' hyperthyroidism and ophthalmopathy.

Material: peripheral blood mononuclear cells (PBMCs), obtained at new diagnosis, from a patient treated with antithyroid drugs. The receptors were sampled from a man aged 40-49 years with Graves disease.

The chain uses TRBV9 and TRBJ2-3; 15 bases match TRBD2. CDR3 length: 18 residues. After removal of 0 bases from V and 2 bases from J, the junction contained 4 bases not matched to a gene. Per the germline V gene, CDR1 is SGDLS and CDR2 is YYNGEE. The CDR3 region has the DNA TGTGCCAGCAGCGTAGACGGACTAGCGGGGGGGATCACAGATACGCAGTATTTT. This translates into CASSVDGLAGGITDTQYF.

Many counts were recorded for this clonotype. V is TRBV24-1 and J is TRBJ1-1; D may be TRBD1 (5 bases). Trimming pared 6 bases from V and 6 bases from J, leaving 13 bases between. The germline CDR1 and CDR2 sequences are KGHDR and SFDVKD. The CDR3 consists of 13 residues. The CDR3 reads CATSSSGLAEAFF. The DNA of the CDR3 is TGTGCCACCAGTTCATCGGGGCTGGCTGAAGCTTTCTTT.

This clonotype appeared many times. The rearrangement uses TRBV30 and TRBJ1-5; no firm D call. The germline V gene encodes CDR1 GTSNPN and CDR2 SVGIG (reference sequence). Between the trimmed V and J ends, which lost 2 bases and 5 bases, there was a span of 10 bases. CDR3 length equals 13 residues. The CDR3 sequence: CAWSQHGDQPQHF. In DNA, the CDR3 is TGTGCCTGGAGTCAACATGGGGATCAGCCCCAGCATTTT.

V and J are TRBV28 and TRBJ2-1; 9 bases are shared with TRBD2. V shed 9 bases and J 9 bases; nucleotides not matched to a gene: 15. This CDR3 is 15 amino acids long. Per germline, CDR1 MDHEN and CDR2 SYDVKM. The CDR3, as DNA: TGTGCCAGTTCAACGGCGGGAGGGCAATTTGGTGAGCAGTTCTTC. Translation: CASSTAGGQFGEQFF.

This clonotype was seen ten or more times. V usage is TRBV6-2 or TRBV6-3 and J usage is TRBJ2-3; 13 bases are a match to TRBD2. Germline V gene data show CDR1 as MNHEY and CDR2 as SVGEGT. The CDR3 runs 18 residues. Losses at the gene ends were 8 bases for V and 2 bases for J; bases not matched to a gene: 13. The CDR3 DNA sequence: TGTGCCAGCTTACGGAGGAGGGGACTAGCGGGGAACACAGATACGCAGTATTTT. Translating it yields CASLRRRGLAGNTDTQYF.

This clonotype was counted between two and nine times. The V call is TRBV30, the J call TRBJ1-3; the D is unclear. There are 14 residues in the CDR3. Per germline, CDR1 GTSNPN and CDR2 SVGIG (reference sequence). Trimming took 2 bases from V and 0 from J, leaving 8 bases between them. DNA of the CDR3: TGTGCCTGGAGTCGACTACTCTCTGGAAACACCATATATTTT. Encoded protein: CAWSRLLSGNTIYF.

The rearrangement uses TRBV2 and TRBJ1-2, with D maybe TRBD1 (6 bases). This CDR3 comprises 13 residues. V lost 6 bases to trimming and J lost 5 bases, with 13 bases between them. Germline V gene lookup returns CDR1 SNHLY and CDR2 FYNNEI. CDR3 in DNA: TGTGCCAGCAGCTTTGGACAGATTTATGGCTACACCTTC. The encoded protein is CASSFGQIYGYTF.

This clonotype occurred a few times. The chain uses TRBV4-1 and TRBJ2-5, with D possibly being TRBD2 (5 bases). Germline V CDR1 and CDR2: MGHRA, YSYEKL. Trimming removed 1 base from V and 5 bases from J, with 17 bases in between. The CDR3 is 16 amino acids. The CDR3 bases are TGCGCCAGCAGCCAAGGCCTGCTAGCTTTAAGCGAGACCCAGTACTTC. It yields the protein CASSQGLLALSETQYF.

The table lists this clonotype with many counts. The CDR3 spells CASSASGGASSYNEQFF. Written as DNA, the CDR3 is TGTGCCAGCAGCGCTAGCGGGGGGGCGAGCTCCTACAATGAGCAGTTCTTC. The chain couples TRBV2 to TRBJ2-1; 12 nucleotides line up with TRBD2. CDR1 and CDR2 (germline): SNHLY, FYNNEI. There are 17 residues in the CDR3. Trimming removed 6 bases from V and 0 bases from J; junction bases left unmatched: 6.

The chain links TRBV7-3 to TRBJ2-2, with a weak D call TRBD2 (6 bases). Germline CDR1 SGHTA, CDR2 FQGTGA. Trimming cost V 2 bases and J 0 bases, with 10 bases left between them. CDR3 length: 16 residues. The CDR3 region has the DNA TGTGCCAGCAGCTTATCCGGGAGTTCGAACACCGGGGAGCTGTTTTTT. It specifies CASSLSGSSNTGELFF.

This clonotype was observed a few times. The genes are TRBV5-1 and TRBJ1-5; D uncertain. The V gene's germline CDR1 is SGHRS and CDR2 YFSETQ. This CDR3 contains 15 residues. The ends were cut back, 4 bases at V and 0 bases at J, with 11 bases in the middle. This CDR3 reads CASSPGPDSNQPQHF. CDR3 nucleotide sequence: TGCGCCAGCAGCCCAGGACCTGATAGCAATCAGCCCCAGCATTTT.

This clonotype has a handful of counts. The V call is TRBV20-1, the J call TRBJ2-7; D might be TRBD1 (6 bases). Per the germline V gene, CDR1 is DFQATT and CDR2 is SNEGSKA (reference sequence). The CDR3 consists of 13 residues. The V gene lost 5 bases and the J gene lost 7 bases, with 18 bases spanning the gap. The CDR3 DNA sequence: TGCAGTGCTCTTTACAGGGATTCTAAAGAGCAGTACTTC. This codes for CSALYRDSKEQYF.

This clonotype was counted only a few times. This likely stems from a read error, as it lies one base from a far larger clone. The chain uses TRBV12-3 or TRBV12-4 and TRBJ2-7; TRBD2 matches 8 bases. The CDR3 runs 13 residues. J gave up 7 bases and V 7 bases, and 9 bases lay outside the gene matches. The CDR3 nucleotides read TGTGCCAGCATCCGCGGGGGGTTCGATGAGCAGTACTTC. Translation gives CASIRGGFDEQYF.

The V call is TRBV6-1, the J call TRBJ2-3; D call uncertain. The CDR3 runs 18 residues. Between the trimmed V and J ends, which lost 1 base and 0 bases, there was a span of 17 bases. The germline CDR1 and CDR2 sequences are MNHNS and SASEGT. CDR3 sequence reads: CASSEGITQPASTDTQYF. DNA for the CDR3: TGTGCCAGCAGTGAAGGAATAACTCAACCTGCTAGCACAGATACGCAGTATTTT.

The sample holds many counts of this clonotype. This sequence joins TRBV28 and TRBJ1-1; D is undetermined. V lost 6 bases to trimming and J lost 4 bases, with 18 bases between them. This CDR3 region has 15 residues. In germline, CDR1 is MDHEN, CDR2 SYDVKM. The CDR3 nucleotides are TGTGCCAGCAGCAGCCACGGTAAATTGGGCACTGAAGCTTTCTTT. This sequence encodes CASSSHGKLGTEAFF.

This clonotype was recorded many times. The rearrangement uses TRBV27 and TRBJ2-7; D call uncertain. Germline V gene lookup returns CDR1 MNHEY and CDR2 SMNVEV (reference sequence). The CDR3 has 13 amino acids. V shed 2 bases and J shed 5 bases, with 10 bases lying between them. CDR3 sequence reads: CASSLLGTHEQYF. CDR3 DNA sequence: TGTGCCAGCAGTTTACTTGGCACCCACGAGCAGTACTTC.

The table lists this clonotype with a few counts. One end of the junction fails to match germline, which may point to a read error. The V gene is TRBV12-3 or TRBV12-4, the J gene TRBJ2-6; D remains unclear. The CDR3 contains 15 residues. The CDR3 coding sequence is TGCGCCAGCAGTCGGTCTCGGGCTGGGGCCAACGTCCTGACTTTC. It specifies CASSRSRAGANVLTF.

Ten or more counts support this clonotype. V and J are TRBV27 and TRBJ1-2, with a possible D match to TRBD1 (6 bases). The V gene lost 0 bases and the J gene lost 4 bases, with 6 bases spanning the gap. The CDR3 totals 13 residues. In germline, CDR1 is MNHEY, CDR2 SMNVEV (reference sequence). The CDR3 loop reads CASSLSGGYGYTF. The DNA of the CDR3 is TGTGCCAGCAGTTTATCAGGGGGCTATGGCTACACCTTC.

This clonotype was recorded at least ten times. The chain joins TRBV10-2 to TRBJ2-1; D is undetermined. V shed 3 bases and J shed 3 bases, with 0 bases lying between them. The CDR3 runs to 11 residues. Germline loops: CDR1 WSHSY, CDR2 SAAADI. The CDR3 is CASSDYNEQFF. CDR3 bases: TGCGCCAGCAGTGACTACAATGAGCAGTTCTTC.

This clonotype was seen ten or more times. The gene calls are TRBV5-1 and TRBJ2-3, with D unresolved. This CDR3 region has 14 residues. V was cut by 0 bases and J by 3 bases, with 8 bases left in between. Germline V gene lookup returns CDR1 SGHRS and CDR2 YFSETQ. The CDR3 coding sequence is TGCGCCAGCAGCTTGGCCCAGACGACAGATACGCAGTATTTT. Amino acids: CASSLAQTTDTQYF. The variable domain in full, completed from reference TRBV5-1 and TRBJ2-3, reads KAGVTQTPRYLIKTRGQQVTLSCSPISGHRSVSWYQQTPGQGLQFLFEYFSETQRNKGNFPGRFSGRQFSNSRSEMNVSTLELGDSALYLCASSLAQTTDTQYFGPGTRLTVL.

This clonotype was seen at least ten times. The chain combines TRBV6-5 with TRBJ2-7; possible D gene TRBD1, 5 bases. CDR1 and CDR2 (germline): MNHEY, SVGAGI. The CDR3 length is 17 residues. Trimming left V 0 bases short and J 3 bases short, with 18 bases between. CDR3: CASSYSTVRVDVYEQYF. CDR3 coding DNA: TGTGCCAGCAGTTACTCGACAGTCCGGGTCGACGTCTACGAGCAGTACTTC.

This clonotype was observed at least ten times. This chain connects TRBV20-1 to TRBJ2-5, with 8 bases fitting TRBD2. Germline-derived CDR1 and CDR2 are DFQATT and SNEGSKA (reference sequence). The CDR3 consists of 13 residues. The CDR3, as DNA: TGCAGCCCGAAGCGGGGGCCGCAAGAGACCCAGTACTTC. This encodes CSPKRGPQETQYF.

This clonotype was counted at least ten times. V is TRBV7-9 and J is TRBJ2-1; 9 nucleotides match TRBD1. The trim removed 2 bases at V and 7 bases at J, leaving 9 bases unmatched. The germline CDR1 and CDR2 sequences are SEHNR and FQNEAQ (reference sequence). The CDR3 length is 16 residues. CDR3 residues: CASSLTQGAAVNEQFF. The CDR3 DNA is TGTGCCAGCAGCTTAACACAGGGGGCGGCGGTGAATGAGCAGTTCTTC. Full variable domain (remainder filled in from reference TRBV7-9 and TRBJ2-1): DTGVSQNPRHKITKRGQNVTFRCDPISEHNRLYWYRQTLGQGPEFLTYFQNEAQLEKSRLLSDRFSAERPKGSFSTLEIQRTEQGDSAMYLCASSLTQGAAVNEQFFGPGTRLTVL.

The chain joins TRBV6-2 or TRBV6-3 to TRBJ2-5; the match to TRBD1 covers 7 bases. CDR1 is MNHEY and CDR2 is SVGEGT in the germline V gene. With V trimmed by 6 bases and J by 5 bases, 12 bases remained unmatched. The CDR3 length is 15 residues. The CDR3 loop reads CASRTPQGWTETQYF. Here the CDR3 DNA reads TGTGCCAGCAGGACACCACAGGGGTGGACGGAGACCCAGTACTTC.

This clonotype was found a few times. The chain uses TRBV6-1 and TRBJ2-6; TRBD1 matches 12 bases. Looked up from germline, CDR1 is MNHNS and CDR2 is SASEGT. CDR3 length equals 16 residues. With 6 bases clipped from V and 2 bases from J, the junction kept 2 bases outside the gene matches. CDR3 in amino acids: CASRGTGGPGANVLTF. The DNA of the CDR3 is TGTGCCAGCAGGGGGACAGGGGGCCCTGGGGCCAACGTCCTGACTTTC.

This clonotype was recorded many times. The chain couples TRBV5-5 to TRBJ1-4, with D perhaps matching TRBD1 (6 bases). Trimming stripped 2 bases from V and 8 bases from J, with 13 bases between. CDR1 and CDR2 from the germline V gene are SGHKS and YYEKEE (reference sequence). The CDR3 sequence is 14 residues long. The CDR3 protein is CASSFSGAGEKLFF. DNA for the CDR3: TGTGCCAGCAGCTTCTCAGGGGCTGGGGAAAAACTGTTTTTT.

This clonotype was counted a few times. The V call is TRBV19, the J call TRBJ1-4, with a possible D match to TRBD1 (5 bases). In germline, CDR1 is LNHDA, CDR2 SQIVND (reference sequence). The CDR3 length is 15 residues. V was shortened by 3 bases and J by 6 bases, with 14 bases between the two germline ends. The DNA of the CDR3 is TGTGCCAGTAGTATTTCAGGGTGGATTGATGAAAAACTGTTTTTT. This translates into CASSISGWIDEKLFF. Together with reference TRBV19 and TRBJ1-4, the CDR3 gives the full variable domain: DGGITQSPKYLFRKEGQNVTLSCEQNLNHDAMYWYRQDPGQGLRLIYYSQIVNDFQKGDIAEGYSVSREKKESFPLTVTSAQKNPTAFYLCASSISGWIDEKLFFGSGTQLSVL.

This clonotype was found many times. The chain is built from TRBV12-5 and TRBJ2-2; D not certain. The V gene's germline CDR1 is LGHNT and CDR2 FRNRAP. The germline V and J ends were trimmed by 6 bases and 1 base, with 9 bases remaining between them. This CDR3 spans 14 amino acids. DNA of the CDR3: TGTGCTAGTGGACCACGACTGAACACCGGGGAGCTGTTTTTT. Translating gives CASGPRLNTGELFF.